Below are 26 T cell receptor beta chains sequenced from a single sample in a study of cytomegalovirus exposure and HLA in healthy donors. With 60 Vbeta and 13 Jbeta primers, the PCR was carried out. Produced via immunoSEQ multiplex PCR; TCRdb's table is partial and in-frame only. The sample has 180,000 or so clones, approximately 85% seen once. The sequencing input was PBMCs. These receptors all come from a man aged 18 to 29 in good health and CMV-seropositive.

The chain uses TRBV6-5 and TRBJ2-3, with D tentatively TRBD1 (5 bases). Germline V gene sequence: CDR1 MNHEY, CDR2 SVGAGI. The CDR3 length is 15 residues. Deletions cut 9 bases from V and 3 bases from J, with 19 bases between. This CDR3 is CASRHGLAGTDTQYF. The CDR3 nucleotides are TGTGCCAGTCGGCACGGGTTAGCAGGGACAGATACGCAGTATTTT.

This chain uses TRBV6-4 with TRBJ2-3, with TRBD2 identical over 7 bases. CDR3 size: 15 residues. The V gene's germline CDR1 is MRHNA and CDR2 SNTAGT. Trimming at V came to 6 bases and at J to 0 bases, leaving 6 bases not matched to a gene. CDR3 nucleotides: TGTGCCAGCAGACTGAGCGGGATCAGCACAGATACGCAGTATTTT. This gives the protein CASRLSGISTDTQYF.

To note about this clone: Germline is not matched at one junction end, which may reflect a read error. CDR3 residues: CASSQEGRQAYGYTF. The CDR3 DNA follows: TGCGCCAGCAGCCAAGAAGGTCGGCAGGCTTATGGCTACACCTTC. The chain has TRBV5-4 and TRBJ1-2; no reliable D call. CDR3 size: 15 residues. Germline V gene data show CDR1 as SGHNT and CDR2 as YYREEE (reference sequence).

The chain joins TRBV15 to TRBJ2-3; 8 bases are a match to TRBD2. Germline values: CDR1 LNHNV, CDR2 YYDKDF (reference sequence). The CDR3 sequence is 16 residues long. The V segment lost 2 bases and the J segment 0 bases; nucleotides outside the gene matches: 4. In DNA, the CDR3 is TGTGCCACCAGCAGACGTCTAGCGGGTAGCACAGATACGCAGTATTTT. Protein sequence: CATSRRLAGSTDTQYF.

The J gene is TRBJ1-2, the V gene TRBV14; 7 bases fit TRBD1. The CDR3 runs to 13 residues. V shed 4 bases, J shed 8 bases, and the junction held 7 bases outside the gene matches. The germline V gene encodes CDR1 SGHDN and CDR2 FVKESK. The CDR3 spells CASSRDRDGGYTF. Here the CDR3 DNA reads TGTGCCAGCAGCCGTGACAGGGACGGGGGCTACACCTTC.

This clone was observed a handful of times. The rearrangement joins TRBV4-1 to TRBJ2-7; 7 bases are a match to TRBD1. Germline trimming cut 4 bases from V and 2 bases from J; bases unmatched to any gene: 11. CDR3 length equals 16 residues. The germline V gene encodes CDR1 MGHRA and CDR2 YSYEKL. DNA for the CDR3: TGCGCCAGCAGCCCTCCCTCAACAGGGGCGGCCTACGAGCAGTACTTC. Translated: CASSPPSTGAAYEQYF.

The genes are TRBV5-1 and TRBJ1-6, with 7 positions matching TRBD1. Germline CDR1 is SGHRS and CDR2 is YFSETQ. V was pared by 4 bases and J by 5 bases, with 6 bases of the junction left unmatched. This CDR3 is 15 amino acids long. CDR3: CASSDRDSHNSPLHF. The CDR3 DNA is TGCGCCAGCAGCGATCGGGACAGCCATAATTCACCCCTCCACTTT. Variable domain in full (rest from reference TRBV5-1 and TRBJ1-6): KAGVTQTPRYLIKTRGQQVTLSCSPISGHRSVSWYQQTPGQGLQFLFEYFSETQRNKGNFPGRFSGRQFSNSRSEMNVSTLELGDSALYLCASSDRDSHNSPLHFGNGTRLTVT.

The chain is built from TRBV2 and TRBJ2-2, with 9 bases fitting TRBD2. This CDR3 region has 15 residues. Germline V gene data show CDR1 as SNHLY and CDR2 as FYNNEI. Trimming took 4 bases from V and 4 from J; bases not matched to a gene: 4. CDR3 DNA sequence: TGTGCCAGCAGTGCGAATAGCGGGGGCACCGGGGAGCTGTTTTTT. Residues: CASSANSGGTGELFF.

The chain couples TRBV13 to TRBJ2-7; TRBD2 might be the D (6 bases). Germline CDR1 reads PRHDT; CDR2 reads FYEKMQ (reference sequence). The V end lost 5 bases, the J end lost 3 bases, and 14 bases lay between the germline ends. The length of the CDR3 is 14 residues. CDR3 in DNA: TGTGCCAGCAGCACGCGGGGCCGGAGCTACGAGCAGTACTTC. It translates to CASSTRGRSYEQYF. The whole variable domain, filled in from reference TRBV13 and TRBJ2-7, reads AAGVIQSPRHLIKEKRETATLKCYPIPRHDTVYWYQQGPGQDPQFLISFYEKMQSDKGSIPDRFSAQQFSDYHSELNMSSLELGDSALYFCASSTRGRSYEQYFGPGTRLTVT.

CDR3: CASSNIRARFSYNEQFF. The DNA for the CDR3 is TGTGCCAGCAGCAATATACGAGCCCGTTTCTCCTACAATGAGCAGTTCTTC. The J gene is TRBJ2-1, the V gene TRBV5-5; D gene ambiguous. CDR1 is SGHKS and CDR2 is YYEKEE in the germline V gene (reference sequence). V was cut by 4 bases and J by 0 bases, with 17 bases left in between. The CDR3 length is 17 residues.

This clone was seen only once. The rearrangement joins TRBV11-2 to TRBJ2-7; D not certain. V was clipped by 5 bases and J by 3 bases, with 20 bases between them. The germline V gene has CDR1 SGHAT and CDR2 FQNNGV. This CDR3 has 16 amino acids. This chain's CDR3 is CASSPRMPPVGYEQYF. DNA for the CDR3: TGTGCCAGCAGCCCTAGAATGCCGCCTGTGGGCTACGAGCAGTACTTC.

The chain carries TRBV6-6 and TRBJ2-7; 9 nucleotides line up with TRBD1. Germline CDR1 MNHNY, CDR2 SVGAGI (reference sequence). The CDR3 has 15 residues. V was clipped by 5 bases and J by 2 bases; unmatched bases: 7. CDR3 nucleotide sequence: TGTGCCAGCAGTACTACAGGGGGCTTTCCCTACGAGCAGTACTTC. Its protein product is CASSTTGGFPYEQYF.

J is TRBJ2-7 and V is TRBV6-6, with 8 positions matching TRBD2. The CDR3 is 14 amino acids. The junction had 12 bases not matched to a gene; V was cut back by 8 bases and J by 6 bases. The germline V gene encodes CDR1 MNHNY and CDR2 SVGAGI (reference sequence). Here the CDR3 reads CASRGTGGPGEQYF. CDR3 in DNA: TGTGCCAGCCGGGGGACGGGGGGGCCTGGCGAGCAGTACTTC.

This clone showed up just a few times. V gene TRBV7-9 combines with J gene TRBJ1-2, with TRBD1 matching over 9 bases. The CDR3 totals 17 residues. V shed 4 bases, J shed 4 bases, and the junction held 13 bases outside the gene matches. Germline V gives CDR1 SEHNR, CDR2 FQNEAQ (reference sequence). The CDR3 reads CASSSGSGQGGGYGYTF. CDR3 DNA: TGTGCCAGCAGCTCTGGATCGGGACAGGGAGGCGGCTATGGCTACACCTTC. Combining the CDR3 with reference TRBV7-9 and TRBJ1-2 gives the whole variable domain DTGVSQNPRHKITKRGQNVTFRCDPISEHNRLYWYRQTLGQGPEFLTYFQNEAQLEKSRLLSDRFSAERPKGSFSTLEIQRTEQGDSAMYLCASSSGSGQGGGYGYTFGSGTRLTVV.

The chain recombines TRBV25-1 with TRBJ1-2; 8 bases align to TRBD1. V was pared by 2 bases and J by 2 bases, with 4 bases of the junction left unmatched. The CDR3 extends over 15 amino acids. Germline values: CDR1 MGHDK, CDR2 SYGVNS. CDR3 amino acids: CASSEVDRDNYGYTF. As DNA, the CDR3 is TGTGCCAGCAGTGAAGTGGACAGGGACAACTATGGCTACACCTTC.

The chain is built from TRBV5-4 and TRBJ2-5; D possibly corresponds to TRBD2 (6 bases). V shed 6 bases and J shed 0 bases, with 15 bases lying between them. This CDR3 has 15 amino acids. From germline, CDR1 is SGHNT and CDR2 YYREEE (reference sequence). The CDR3 coding sequence is TGTGCCAGCAACGAGGGTAGCGGAAACCAAGAGACCCAGTACTTC. This codes for CASNEGSGNQETQYF.

The chain carries TRBV7-8 and TRBJ2-1; 13 positions match TRBD2. J gave up 4 bases and V 5 bases, and 5 bases lay outside the gene matches. CDR1 and CDR2 from the germline V gene are SGHVS and FQNEAQ. This CDR3 region has 16 residues. The CDR3 DNA reads TGTGCCAGCAGCCTTTTACTAGCGGGGGGGTACAATGAGCAGTTCTTC. It translates to CASSLLLAGGYNEQFF.

The chain employs TRBV6-1 and TRBJ2-5, with D possibly being TRBD2 (7 bases). V lost 11 bases to trimming and J lost 0 bases, with 16 bases between them. Per germline, CDR1 MNHNS and CDR2 SASEGT. This CDR3 has 14 amino acids. In DNA form, the CDR3 reads TGTGCCGGGGGGGGGCTCGGGTACCAAGAGACCCAGTACTTC. This gives the protein CAGGGLGYQETQYF.

V usage is TRBV6-5 and J usage is TRBJ1-6, with no clear D. With 6 bases removed from V and 8 bases from J, the gap between germline ends came to 17 bases. CDR3 length: 15 amino acids. The germline V gene encodes CDR1 MNHEY and CDR2 SVGAGI. This CDR3 is CASSTNLKQDSPLHF. CDR3 DNA: TGTGCCAGCAGCACAAACCTTAAACAAGATTCACCCCTCCACTTT.

This chain uses TRBV10-2 with TRBJ2-7, with TRBD1 matching over 7 bases. CDR1 is WSHSY, CDR2 SAAADI, per germline. After removal of 5 bases from V and 3 bases from J, the junction contained 4 bases not matched to a gene. The CDR3 runs to 13 residues. CDR3 residues: CASSSDRDYEQYF. CDR3 DNA: TGCGCCAGCAGTTCAGACAGGGACTACGAGCAGTACTTC.

The chain carries TRBV21-1 and TRBJ2-5; the listed D gene, TRBD1, was not tested against the DNA. TRBV21-1 is marked as a pseudogene. The CDR3 is 16 residues long. Here the CDR3 reads CASSIRTRGHQGTQYF. For the CDR3, the DNA is TGTGCCAGCAGCATTAGAACCAGGGGACACCAAGGGACCCAGTACTTC.

The rearrangement links TRBV6-6 to TRBJ1-5, with D uncertain. CDR3 length equals 12 residues. Germline CDR1 and CDR2: MNHNY and SVGAGI (reference sequence). The germline V and J ends were trimmed by 7 bases and 0 bases, with 4 bases remaining between them. CDR3 loop: CASKHSNQPQHF. In nucleotides, the CDR3 is TGTGCCAGCAAGCATAGCAATCAGCCCCAGCATTTT.

The V call is TRBV29-1, the J call TRBJ1-1; no reliable D call. Trimming took 5 bases from V and 0 from J, leaving 7 bases between them. The CDR3 covers 12 residues. Per germline, CDR1 SQVTM and CDR2 ANQGSEA. CDR3 residues: CSVNGMNTEAFF. In DNA, the CDR3 is TGCAGCGTTAACGGGATGAACACTGAAGCTTTCTTT.

V gene TRBV18 combines with J gene TRBJ2-5; 7 bases are a match to TRBD2. The end of the DNA fits TRBJ2-7 better, so the J call may be wrong. This CDR3 has 13 amino acids. CDR1 is KGHSH, CDR2 LQKENI, per germline. CDR3 in DNA: TGTGCCAGCTCACCGGGCGGGGGCTACGAGCAGTACTTC. Its protein is CASSPGGGYEQYF.

The chain combines TRBV30 with TRBJ2-5, with 10 bases aligning to TRBD2. The CDR3 is 15 amino acids. The J segment lost 5 bases and the V segment lost 2 bases, leaving 8 bases of the junction unmatched. CDR1 and CDR2 (germline): GTSNPN, SVGIG (reference sequence). In nucleotides, the CDR3 is TGTGCCTGGAGTTTTCGAGCGGGGGGGATGGAGACCCAGTACTTC. This translates into CAWSFRAGGMETQYF.

The chain is built from TRBV11-2 and TRBJ2-2, with TRBD2 identical over 7 bases. Per the germline V gene, CDR1 is SGHAT and CDR2 is FQNNGV. The CDR3 runs 16 residues. V dropped 5 bases and J dropped 2; count of bases not matched to a gene: 8. In DNA form, the CDR3 reads TGTGCCAGCAGCCCCTTCGCGGGGGACAACACCGGGGAGCTGTTTTTT. Protein: CASSPFAGDNTGELFF. Drawing the rest from reference TRBV11-2 and TRBJ2-2, the complete variable domain is EAGVAQSPRYKIIEKRQSVAFWCNPISGHATLYWYQQILGQGPKLLIQFQNNGVVDDSQLPKDRFSAERLKGVDSTLKIQPAKLEDSAVYLCASSPFAGDNTGELFFGEGSRLTVL.